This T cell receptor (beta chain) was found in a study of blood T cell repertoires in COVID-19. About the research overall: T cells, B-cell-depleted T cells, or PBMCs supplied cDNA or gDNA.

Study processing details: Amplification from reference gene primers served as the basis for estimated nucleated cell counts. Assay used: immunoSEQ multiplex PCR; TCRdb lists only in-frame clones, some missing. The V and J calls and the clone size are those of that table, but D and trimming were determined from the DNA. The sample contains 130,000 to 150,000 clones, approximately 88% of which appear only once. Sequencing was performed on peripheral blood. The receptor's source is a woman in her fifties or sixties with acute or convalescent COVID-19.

Here the CDR3 DNA reads TGTGCCAGTATGGGCATCTATGAGCAGTTCTTC. Translating gives CASMGIYEQFF. This rearrangement joins TRBV27 to TRBJ2-1; D call uncertain. This CDR3 is 11 amino acids long. Germline CDR1 is MNHEY and CDR2 is SMNVEV (reference sequence). Between the trimmed V and J ends, which lost 9 bases and 8 bases, there was a span of 11 bases.